The T cell receptor (beta chain) described here comes from a study of T cell responses to AZD1222 COVID-19 vaccine. Method: immunoSEQ multiplex PCR; TCRdb's copy keeps in-frame clones and lacks some. The sample records 80,000 to 95,000 clones, 90% being singletons. Concerning this clone itself: What it binds is unknown.

Overall study findings and caveats: Sampled repertoires all dated from after the peak T cell response. Spike-specific TCR breadth and depth grew following two AZD1222 doses. As reported, nearly half of all spike-specific TCRs target variant regions that are unmutated. Donors were chiefly white British, with a greater number of females, and clonal diversity was perhaps underestimated.

CDR1 SGHVS and CDR2 FQNEAQ come from the germline V gene. The CDR3 covers 15 residues. V was clipped by 4 bases and J by 0 bases, with 13 bases between them. This receptor was obtained from an adult in good health. The chain is built from TRBV7-8 and TRBJ2-7; the D call may be TRBD1 or TRBD2 (5 bases each). The input for sequencing was peripheral blood, taken on day 0 of AZD1222 vaccination. The CDR3 nucleotides are TGTGCCAGCAGCTCTAGGGGACCCGTCTCCTACGAGCAGTACTTC. Protein sequence: CASSSRGPVSYEQYF.